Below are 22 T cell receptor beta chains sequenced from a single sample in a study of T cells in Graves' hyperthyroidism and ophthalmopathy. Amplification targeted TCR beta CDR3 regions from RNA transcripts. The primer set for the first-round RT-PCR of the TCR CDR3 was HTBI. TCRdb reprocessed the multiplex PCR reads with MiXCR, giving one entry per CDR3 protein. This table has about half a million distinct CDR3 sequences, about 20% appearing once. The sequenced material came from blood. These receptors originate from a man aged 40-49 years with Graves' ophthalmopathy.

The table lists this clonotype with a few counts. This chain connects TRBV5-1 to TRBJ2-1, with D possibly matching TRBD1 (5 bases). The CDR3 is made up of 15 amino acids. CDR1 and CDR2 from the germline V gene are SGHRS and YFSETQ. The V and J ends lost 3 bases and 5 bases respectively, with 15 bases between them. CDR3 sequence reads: CASSSPDKGNNEQFF. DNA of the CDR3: TGCGCCAGCAGCTCGCCTGACAAGGGGAACAATGAGCAGTTCTTC.

For the CDR3, the DNA is TGTGCCAGTAGTTATAAAAGCTCCTACAATGAGCAGTTCTTC. Translation gives CASSYKSSYNEQFF. This chain links TRBV19 with TRBJ2-1, with no clear D. Germline V gene lookup returns CDR1 LNHDA and CDR2 SQIVND (reference sequence). V was clipped by 5 bases and J by 0 bases, with 8 bases between them. This CDR3 has 14 residues.

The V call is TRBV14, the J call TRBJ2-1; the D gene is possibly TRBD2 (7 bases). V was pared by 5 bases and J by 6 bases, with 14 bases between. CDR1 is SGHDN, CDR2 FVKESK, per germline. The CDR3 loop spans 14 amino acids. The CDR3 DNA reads TGTGCCAGCAGCTTGCGGGGGCTTGGCAATGAGCAGTTCTTC. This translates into CASSLRGLGNEQFF.

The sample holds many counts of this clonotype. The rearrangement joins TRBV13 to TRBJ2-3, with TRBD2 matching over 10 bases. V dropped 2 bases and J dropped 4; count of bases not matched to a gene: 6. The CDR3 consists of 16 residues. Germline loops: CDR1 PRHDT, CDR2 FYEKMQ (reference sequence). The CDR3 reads CASSLWASGSSDTQYF. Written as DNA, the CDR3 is TGTGCCAGCAGCTTATGGGCTAGCGGGAGTTCAGATACGCAGTATTTT.

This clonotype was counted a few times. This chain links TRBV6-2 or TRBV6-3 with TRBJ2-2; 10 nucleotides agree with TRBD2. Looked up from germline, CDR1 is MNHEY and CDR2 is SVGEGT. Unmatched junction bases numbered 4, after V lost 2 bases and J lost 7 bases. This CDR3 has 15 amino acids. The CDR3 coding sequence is TGTGCCAGCAGTTACGTAGCGGGAGGAATCGGGGAGCTGTTTTTT. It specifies CASSYVAGGIGELFF.

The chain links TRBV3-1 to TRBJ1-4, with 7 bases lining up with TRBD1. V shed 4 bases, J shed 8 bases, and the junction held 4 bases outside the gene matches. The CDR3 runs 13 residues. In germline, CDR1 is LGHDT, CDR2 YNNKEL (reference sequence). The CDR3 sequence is CASSLGTAEKLFF. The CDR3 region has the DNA TGTGCCAGCAGCCTGGGGACAGCCGAAAAACTGTTTTTT. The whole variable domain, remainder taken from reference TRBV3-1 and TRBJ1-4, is DTAVSQTPKYLVTQMGNDKSIKCEQNLGHDTMYWYKQDSKKFLKIMFSYNNKELIINETVPNRFSPKSPDKAHLNLHINSLELGDSAVYFCASSLGTAEKLFFGSGTQLSVL.

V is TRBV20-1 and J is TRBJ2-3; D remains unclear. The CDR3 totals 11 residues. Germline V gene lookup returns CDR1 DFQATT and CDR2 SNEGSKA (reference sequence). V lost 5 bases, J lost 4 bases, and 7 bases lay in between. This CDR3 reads CSAANADTQYF. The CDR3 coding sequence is TGCAGTGCTGCTAATGCAGATACGCAGTATTTT.

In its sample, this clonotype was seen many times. The CDR3 region has the DNA TGTGCCAGCAGGCCAGGGGACGAGCAGTACTTC. This sequence encodes CASRPGDEQYF. This chain links TRBV2 with TRBJ2-7; possible D gene TRBD1, 6 bases. V lost 6 bases to trimming and J lost 5 bases, with 8 bases between them. This CDR3 is 11 amino acids long. The germline V gene has CDR1 SNHLY and CDR2 FYNNEI.

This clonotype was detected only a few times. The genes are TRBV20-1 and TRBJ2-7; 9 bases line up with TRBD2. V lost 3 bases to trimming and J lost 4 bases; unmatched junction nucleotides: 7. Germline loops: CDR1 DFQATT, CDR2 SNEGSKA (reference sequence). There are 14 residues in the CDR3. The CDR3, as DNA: TGCAGTGCTAGCCCTACGACTAGCGGTTACGAGCAGTACTTC. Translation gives CSASPTTSGYEQYF.

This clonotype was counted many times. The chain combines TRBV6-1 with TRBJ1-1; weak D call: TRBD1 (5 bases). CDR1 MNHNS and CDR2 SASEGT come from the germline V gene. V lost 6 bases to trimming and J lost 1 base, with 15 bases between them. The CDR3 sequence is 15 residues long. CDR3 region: CASRASSGKNTEAFF. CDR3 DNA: TGTGCCAGCAGGGCATCCTCAGGGAAGAACACTGAAGCTTTCTTT.

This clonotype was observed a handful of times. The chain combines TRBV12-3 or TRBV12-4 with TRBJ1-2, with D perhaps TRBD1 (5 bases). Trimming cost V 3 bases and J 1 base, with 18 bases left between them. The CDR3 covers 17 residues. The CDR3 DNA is TGTGCCAGCAGTTTTCGGGACGCCTCCCTTTATAACTATGGCTACACCTTC. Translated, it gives CASSFRDASLYNYGYTF.

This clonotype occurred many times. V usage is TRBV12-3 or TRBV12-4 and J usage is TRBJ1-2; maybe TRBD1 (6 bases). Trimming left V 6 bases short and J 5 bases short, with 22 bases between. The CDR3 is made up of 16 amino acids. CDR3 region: CASSLRWQGPRYGYTF. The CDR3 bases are TGTGCCAGCAGCTTAAGATGGCAGGGGCCGAGGTATGGCTACACCTTC.

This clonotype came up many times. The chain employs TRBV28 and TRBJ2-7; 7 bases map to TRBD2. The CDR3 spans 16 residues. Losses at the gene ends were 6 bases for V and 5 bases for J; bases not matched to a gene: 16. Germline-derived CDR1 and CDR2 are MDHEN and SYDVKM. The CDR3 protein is CASSPTLREIGNEQYF. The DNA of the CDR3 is TGTGCCAGCAGCCCGACCCTGCGGGAGATCGGAAACGAGCAGTACTTC.

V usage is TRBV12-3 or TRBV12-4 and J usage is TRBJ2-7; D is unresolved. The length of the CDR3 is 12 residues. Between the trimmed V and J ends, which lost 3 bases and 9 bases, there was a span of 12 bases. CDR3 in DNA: TGTGCCAGCAGTTTTTCTTCAGGAAGGCAGTACTTC. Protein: CASSFSSGRQYF.

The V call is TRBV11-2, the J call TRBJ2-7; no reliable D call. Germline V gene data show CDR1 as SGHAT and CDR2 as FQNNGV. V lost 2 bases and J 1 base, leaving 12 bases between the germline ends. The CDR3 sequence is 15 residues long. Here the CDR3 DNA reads TGTGCCAGCAGCTTAAATACGGCAACTTCCTACGAGCAGTACTTC. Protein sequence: CASSLNTATSYEQYF.

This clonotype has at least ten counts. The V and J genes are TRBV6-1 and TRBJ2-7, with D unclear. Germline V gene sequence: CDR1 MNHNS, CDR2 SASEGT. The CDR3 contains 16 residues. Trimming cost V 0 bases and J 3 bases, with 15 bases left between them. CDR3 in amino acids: CASSEAGTTEIYEQYF. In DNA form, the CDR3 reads TGTGCCAGCAGTGAAGCAGGTACCACCGAGATCTACGAGCAGTACTTC.

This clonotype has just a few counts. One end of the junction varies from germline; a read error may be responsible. The DNA of the CDR3 is TGTGCCAGCAGCTTAGGCCATGGAGACACCATATATTTT. Translation gives CASSLGHGDTIYF. The V and J genes are TRBV11-2 and TRBJ1-3, with D uncertain. The CDR3 length is 13 residues. From germline, CDR1 is SGHAT and CDR2 FQNNGV.

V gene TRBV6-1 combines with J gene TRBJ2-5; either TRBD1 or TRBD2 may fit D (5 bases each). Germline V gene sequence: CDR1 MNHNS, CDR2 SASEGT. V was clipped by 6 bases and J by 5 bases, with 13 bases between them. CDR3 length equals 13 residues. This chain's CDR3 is CASRRGLGETQYF. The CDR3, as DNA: TGTGCCAGCAGGAGGGGCCTAGGGGAGACCCAGTACTTC.

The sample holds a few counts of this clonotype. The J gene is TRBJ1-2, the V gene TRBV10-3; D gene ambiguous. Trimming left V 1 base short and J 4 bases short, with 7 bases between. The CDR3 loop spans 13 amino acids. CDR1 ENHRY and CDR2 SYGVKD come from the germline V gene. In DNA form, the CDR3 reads TGTGCCATCAGTGAGTTCGGGAGCTATGGCTACACCTTC. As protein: CAISEFGSYGYTF.

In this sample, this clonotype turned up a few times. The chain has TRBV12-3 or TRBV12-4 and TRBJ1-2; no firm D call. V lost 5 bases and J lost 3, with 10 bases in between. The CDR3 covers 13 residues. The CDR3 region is CASSVGTYYGYTF. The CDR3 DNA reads TGTGCCAGCAGTGTGGGAACGTACTATGGCTACACCTTC.

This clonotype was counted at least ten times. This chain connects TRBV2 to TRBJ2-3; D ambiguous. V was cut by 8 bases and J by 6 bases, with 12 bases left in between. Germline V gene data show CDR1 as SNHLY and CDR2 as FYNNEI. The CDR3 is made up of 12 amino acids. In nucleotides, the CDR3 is TGTGCCAGCGGGTCCCCGAGGGATACGCAGTATTTT. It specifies CASGSPRDTQYF.

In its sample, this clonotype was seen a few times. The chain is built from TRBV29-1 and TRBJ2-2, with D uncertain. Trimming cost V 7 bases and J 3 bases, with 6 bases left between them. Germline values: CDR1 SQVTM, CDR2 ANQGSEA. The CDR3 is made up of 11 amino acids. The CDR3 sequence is CSGMHTGELFF. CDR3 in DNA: TGCAGCGGGATGCACACCGGGGAGCTGTTTTTT.